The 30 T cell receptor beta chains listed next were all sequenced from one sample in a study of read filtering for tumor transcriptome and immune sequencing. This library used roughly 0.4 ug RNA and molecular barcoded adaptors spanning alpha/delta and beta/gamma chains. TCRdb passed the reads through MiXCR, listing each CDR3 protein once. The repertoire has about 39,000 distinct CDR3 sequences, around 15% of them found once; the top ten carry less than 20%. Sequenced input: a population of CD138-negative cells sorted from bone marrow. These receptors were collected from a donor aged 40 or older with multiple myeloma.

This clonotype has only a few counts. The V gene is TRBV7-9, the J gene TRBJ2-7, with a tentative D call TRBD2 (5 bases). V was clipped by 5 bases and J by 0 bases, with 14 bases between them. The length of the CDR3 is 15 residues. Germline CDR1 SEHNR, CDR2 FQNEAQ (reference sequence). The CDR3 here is CASSLRTAFSYEQYF. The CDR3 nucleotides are TGTGCCAGCAGCCTGAGGACTGCTTTCTCCTACGAGCAGTACTTC. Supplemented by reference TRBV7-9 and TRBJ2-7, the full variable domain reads DTGVSQNPRHKITKRGQNVTFRCDPISEHNRLYWYRQTLGQGPEFLTYFQNEAQLEKSRLLSDRFSAERPKGSFSTLEIQRTEQGDSAMYLCASSLRTAFSYEQYFGPGTRLTVT.

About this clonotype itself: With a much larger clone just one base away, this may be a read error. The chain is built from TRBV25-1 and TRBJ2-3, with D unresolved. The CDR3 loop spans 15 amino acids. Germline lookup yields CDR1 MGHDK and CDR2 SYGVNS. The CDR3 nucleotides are TGTGCCAGCAGTGGAAACTCTATTAGCACAGATACGCGGTATTTT. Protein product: CASSGNSISTDTRYF.

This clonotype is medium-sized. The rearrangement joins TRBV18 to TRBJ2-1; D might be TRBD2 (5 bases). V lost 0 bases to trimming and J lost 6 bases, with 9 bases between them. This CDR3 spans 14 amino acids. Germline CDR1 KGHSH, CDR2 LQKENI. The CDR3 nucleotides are TGTGCCAGCTCACCACCTTCCCGGGGCAATGAGCAGTTCTTC. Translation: CASSPPSRGNEQFF.

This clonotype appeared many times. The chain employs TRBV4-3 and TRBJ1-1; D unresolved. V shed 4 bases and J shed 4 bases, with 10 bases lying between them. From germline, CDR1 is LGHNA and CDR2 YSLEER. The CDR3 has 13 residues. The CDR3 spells CASSPREGTEAFF. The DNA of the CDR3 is TGCGCCAGCAGCCCCCGGGAGGGCACTGAAGCTTTCTTT.

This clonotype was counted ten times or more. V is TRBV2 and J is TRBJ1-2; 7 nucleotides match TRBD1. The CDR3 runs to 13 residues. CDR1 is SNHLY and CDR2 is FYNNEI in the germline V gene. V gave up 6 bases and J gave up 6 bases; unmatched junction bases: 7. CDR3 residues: CASRPGGFDGYTF. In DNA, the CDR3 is TGTGCCAGCAGACCAGGGGGATTCGATGGCTACACCTTC.

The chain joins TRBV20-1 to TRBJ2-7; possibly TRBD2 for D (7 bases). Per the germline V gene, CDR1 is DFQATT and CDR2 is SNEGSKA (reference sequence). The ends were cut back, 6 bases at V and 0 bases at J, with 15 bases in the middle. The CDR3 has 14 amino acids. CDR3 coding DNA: TGCAGTGCAAGGGGGGGCGGAAGCTCCTACGAGCAGTACTTC. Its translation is CSARGGGSSYEQYF.

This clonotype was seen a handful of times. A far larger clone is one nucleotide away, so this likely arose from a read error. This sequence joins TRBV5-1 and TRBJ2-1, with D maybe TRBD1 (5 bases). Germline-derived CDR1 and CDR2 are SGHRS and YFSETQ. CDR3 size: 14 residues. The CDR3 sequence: CASSQGALGNEQLF. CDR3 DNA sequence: TGCGCCAGCAGCCAAGGGGCGTTAGGAAATGAGCAGCTCTTC.

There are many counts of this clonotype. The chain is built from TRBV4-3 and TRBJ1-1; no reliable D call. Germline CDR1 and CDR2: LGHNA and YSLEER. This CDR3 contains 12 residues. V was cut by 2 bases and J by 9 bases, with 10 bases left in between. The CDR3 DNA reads TGCGCCAGCAGCCAATTTGAGGGTAAAGCTTTCTTT. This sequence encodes CASSQFEGKAFF.

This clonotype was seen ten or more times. The CDR3 loop is CSVLPGQLMNTEAFF. In DNA form, the CDR3 reads TGCAGTGTCTTACCGGGACAGCTCATGAACACTGAAGCTTTCTTT. The chain combines TRBV20-1 with TRBJ1-1; 7 bases are shared with TRBD1. V lost 7 bases, J lost 0 bases, and 11 bases stayed unmatched. Germline CDR1 and CDR2: DFQATT and SNEGSKA (reference sequence). The CDR3 spans 15 residues.

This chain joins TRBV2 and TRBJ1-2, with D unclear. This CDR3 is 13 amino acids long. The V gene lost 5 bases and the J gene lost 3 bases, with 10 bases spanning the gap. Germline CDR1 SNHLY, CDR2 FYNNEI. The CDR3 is CASSLSPDYGYTF. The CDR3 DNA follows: TGTGCCAGCAGTCTCTCTCCGGACTATGGCTACACCTTC.

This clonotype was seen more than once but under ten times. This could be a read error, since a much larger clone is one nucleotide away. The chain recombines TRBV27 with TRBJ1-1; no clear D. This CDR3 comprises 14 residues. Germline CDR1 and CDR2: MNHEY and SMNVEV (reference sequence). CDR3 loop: CSSSAPGLNTEAFF. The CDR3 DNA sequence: TGTTCCAGCAGTGCCCCGGGCCTGAACACTGAAGCTTTCTTT.

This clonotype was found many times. The CDR3 loop reads CSVEVQPYEQYF. CDR3 bases: TGCAGCGTTGAGGTACAGCCCTACGAGCAGTACTTC. The V and J genes are TRBV29-1 and TRBJ2-7; D is undetermined. Deletions cut 3 bases from V and 2 bases from J, with 8 bases between. The CDR3 spans 12 residues. Germline V gene lookup returns CDR1 SQVTM and CDR2 ANQGSEA.

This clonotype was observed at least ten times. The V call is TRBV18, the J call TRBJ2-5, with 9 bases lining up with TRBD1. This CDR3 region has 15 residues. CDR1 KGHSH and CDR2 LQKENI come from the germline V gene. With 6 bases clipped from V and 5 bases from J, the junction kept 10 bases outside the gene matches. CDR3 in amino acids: CASSLRTGAMETQYF. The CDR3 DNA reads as TGTGCCAGCTCCCTCCGGACAGGGGCTATGGAGACCCAGTACTTC.

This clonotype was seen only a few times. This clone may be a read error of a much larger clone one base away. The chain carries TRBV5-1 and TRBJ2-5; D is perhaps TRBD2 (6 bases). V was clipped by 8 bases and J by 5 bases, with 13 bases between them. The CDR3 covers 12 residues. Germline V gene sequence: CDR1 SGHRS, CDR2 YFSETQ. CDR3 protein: CARGEARETQYF. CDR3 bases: TGCGCCAGGGGGGAGGCACGGGAGACCCAGTACTTC.

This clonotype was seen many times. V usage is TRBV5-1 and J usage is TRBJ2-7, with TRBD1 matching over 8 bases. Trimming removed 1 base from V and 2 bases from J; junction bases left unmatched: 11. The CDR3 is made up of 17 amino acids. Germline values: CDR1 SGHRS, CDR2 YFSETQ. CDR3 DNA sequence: TGCGCCAGCAGCTTGTCTTGGGGCAACAGGGGGGCCTACGAGCAGTACTTC. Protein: CASSLSWGNRGAYEQYF.

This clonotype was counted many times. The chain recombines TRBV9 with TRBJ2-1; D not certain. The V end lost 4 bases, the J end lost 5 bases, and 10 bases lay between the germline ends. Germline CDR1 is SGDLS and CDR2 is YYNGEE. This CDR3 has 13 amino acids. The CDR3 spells CASSLHSDNEQFF. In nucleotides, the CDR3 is TGTGCCAGCAGCCTTCACTCGGACAATGAGCAGTTCTTC.

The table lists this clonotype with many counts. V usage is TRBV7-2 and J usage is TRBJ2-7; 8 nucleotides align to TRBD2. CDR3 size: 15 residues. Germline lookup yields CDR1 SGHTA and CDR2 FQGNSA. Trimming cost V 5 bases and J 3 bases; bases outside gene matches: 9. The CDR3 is CASSRSGLAGYEQYF. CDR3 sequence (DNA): TGTGCCAGCAGCCGTTCGGGGCTAGCGGGCTACGAGCAGTACTTC.

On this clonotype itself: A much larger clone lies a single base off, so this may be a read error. DNA for the CDR3: TGTGCCAGCAGATCATTAGACAGCCGCAAAAACGTTCAGTACTTC. Translated: CASRSLDSRKNVQYF. This chain joins TRBV28 and TRBJ2-4, with D perhaps matching TRBD1 (5 bases). The CDR3 sequence is 15 residues long. Germline assignment: CDR1 MDHEN and CDR2 SYDVKM.

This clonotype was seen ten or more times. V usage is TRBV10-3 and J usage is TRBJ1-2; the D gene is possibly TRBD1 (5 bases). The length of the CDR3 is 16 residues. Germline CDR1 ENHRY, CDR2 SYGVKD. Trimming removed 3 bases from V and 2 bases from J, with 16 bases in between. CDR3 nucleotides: TGTGCCATCAGTGACCCCCAGGGAAGTCCCAACTATGGCTACACCTTC. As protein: CAISDPQGSPNYGYTF.

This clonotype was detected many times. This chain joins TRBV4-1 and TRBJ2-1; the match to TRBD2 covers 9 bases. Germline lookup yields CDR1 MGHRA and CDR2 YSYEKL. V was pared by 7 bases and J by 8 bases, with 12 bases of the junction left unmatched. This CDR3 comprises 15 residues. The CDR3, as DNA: TGCGCCAGCACCCCTGGGGGTAGCGGGGGCTATGAGCAGTTCTTC. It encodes CASTPGGSGGYEQFF.

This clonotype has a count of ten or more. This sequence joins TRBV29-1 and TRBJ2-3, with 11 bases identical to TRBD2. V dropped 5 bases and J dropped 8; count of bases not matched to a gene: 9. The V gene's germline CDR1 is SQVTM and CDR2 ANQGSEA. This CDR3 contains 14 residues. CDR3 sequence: CSVRLAGGVVTQYF. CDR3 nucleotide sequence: TGCAGCGTTCGGCTAGCGGGGGGAGTTGTTACGCAGTATTTT.

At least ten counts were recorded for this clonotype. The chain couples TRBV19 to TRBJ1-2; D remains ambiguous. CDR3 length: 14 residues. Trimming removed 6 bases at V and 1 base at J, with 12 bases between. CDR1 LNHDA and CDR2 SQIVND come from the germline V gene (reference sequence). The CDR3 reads CASSPGGVNYGYTF. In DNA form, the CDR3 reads TGTGCCAGTAGCCCGGGCGGGGTTAACTATGGCTACACCTTC.

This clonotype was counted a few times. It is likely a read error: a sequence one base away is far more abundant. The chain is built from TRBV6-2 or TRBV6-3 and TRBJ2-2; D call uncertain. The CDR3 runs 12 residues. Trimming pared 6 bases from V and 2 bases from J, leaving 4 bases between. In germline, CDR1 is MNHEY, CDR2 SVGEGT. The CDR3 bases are TGTGCCAGCAGGCTAAACACCGGGGAGCTGTTTTTT. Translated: CASRLNTGELFF.

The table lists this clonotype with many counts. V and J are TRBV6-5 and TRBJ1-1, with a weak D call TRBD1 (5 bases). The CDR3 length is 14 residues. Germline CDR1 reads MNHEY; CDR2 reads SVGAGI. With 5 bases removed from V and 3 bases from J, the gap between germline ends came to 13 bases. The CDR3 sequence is CASSPSVGDTEAFF. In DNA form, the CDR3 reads TGTGCCAGCAGTCCCTCGGTGGGGGACACTGAAGCTTTCTTT.

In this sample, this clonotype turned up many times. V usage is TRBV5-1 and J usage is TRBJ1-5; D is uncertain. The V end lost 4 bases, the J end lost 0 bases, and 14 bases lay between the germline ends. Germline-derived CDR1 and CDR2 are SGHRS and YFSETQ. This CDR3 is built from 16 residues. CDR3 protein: CASSISPGNSNQPQHF. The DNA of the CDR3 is TGCGCCAGCAGCATTAGTCCGGGTAATAGCAATCAGCCCCAGCATTTT.

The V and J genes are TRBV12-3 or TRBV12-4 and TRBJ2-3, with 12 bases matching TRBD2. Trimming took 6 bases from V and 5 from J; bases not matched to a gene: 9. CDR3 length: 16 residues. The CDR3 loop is CASSPLAGGPQDTQYF. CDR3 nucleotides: TGTGCCAGCAGCCCCCTAGCGGGGGGGCCACAAGATACGCAGTATTTT.

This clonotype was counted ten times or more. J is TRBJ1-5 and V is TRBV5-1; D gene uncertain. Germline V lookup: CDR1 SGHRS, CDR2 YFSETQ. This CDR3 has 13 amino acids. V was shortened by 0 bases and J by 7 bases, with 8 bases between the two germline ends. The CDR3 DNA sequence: TGCGCCAGCAGCTTGGGAGGGAGCCAGCCCCAGCATTTT. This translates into CASSLGGSQPQHF.

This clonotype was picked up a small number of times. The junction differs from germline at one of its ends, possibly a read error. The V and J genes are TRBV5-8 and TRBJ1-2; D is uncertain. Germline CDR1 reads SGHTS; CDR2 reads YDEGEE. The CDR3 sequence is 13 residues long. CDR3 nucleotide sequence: TGCGCCAGCAGCCAAGAAATTGGCTATGGCTACACCTTC. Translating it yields CASSQEIGYGYTF.

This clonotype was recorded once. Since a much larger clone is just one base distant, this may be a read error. CDR3 nucleotide sequence: TGTGCCAGCAGTCCCTTTGTGGAGCGGTACTTC. Protein product: CASSPFVERYF. V is TRBV12-3 or TRBV12-4 and J is TRBJ2-7; D is unclear. This CDR3 spans 11 amino acids.

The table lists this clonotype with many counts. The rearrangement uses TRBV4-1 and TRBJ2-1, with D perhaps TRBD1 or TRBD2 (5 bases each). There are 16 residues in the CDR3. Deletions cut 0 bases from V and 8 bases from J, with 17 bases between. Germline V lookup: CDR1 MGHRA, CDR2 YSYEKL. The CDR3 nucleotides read TGCGCCAGCAGCCAAGATCGTGGTCGGGGCCATTATGAGCAGTTCTTC. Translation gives CASSQDRGRGHYEQFF.